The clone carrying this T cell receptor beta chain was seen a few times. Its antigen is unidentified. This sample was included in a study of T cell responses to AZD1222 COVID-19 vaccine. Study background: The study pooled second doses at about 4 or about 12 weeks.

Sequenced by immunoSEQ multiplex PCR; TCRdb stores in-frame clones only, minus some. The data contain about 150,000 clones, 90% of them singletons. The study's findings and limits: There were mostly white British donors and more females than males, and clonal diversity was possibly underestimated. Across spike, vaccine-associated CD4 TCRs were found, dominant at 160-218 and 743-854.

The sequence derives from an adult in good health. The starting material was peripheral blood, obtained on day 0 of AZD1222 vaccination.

CDR3 coding DNA: TGTGCCAGCTCACCGGCAGGGGGGGTGTATGGCTACACCTTC. Amino acid sequence: CASSPAGGVYGYTF. The chain joins TRBV18 to TRBJ1-2; 7 bases line up with TRBD1. The CDR3 has 14 residues. V shed 3 bases, J shed 5 bases, and the junction held 6 bases outside the gene matches. Germline lookup yields CDR1 KGHSH and CDR2 LQKENI.